The sequence of this T cell receptor beta chain was determined in a study of PD-L1 blockade in urothelial cancer. The overall study: About 85% of the roughly 30 patients were males with bladder-origin urothelial cancer. T cells numbered a median of around 140,000 in the blood samples.

This table comes from immunoSEQ multiplex PCR, and its TCRdb copy is limited to in-frame clones, with some not included. Of almost 90,000 clones listed, 80% to 85% are singletons. Described time point: pretreatment peripheral blood. J gave up 0 bases and V 3 bases, and 7 bases lay outside the gene matches. Germline CDR1 KGHSH, CDR2 LQKENI. The CDR3 consists of 17 residues. The gene calls are TRBV18 and TRBJ1-3; 8 bases align to TRBD1. This clonotype was obtained from a man aged 55 to 70 with urothelial cancer. Specimen: PBMCs, collected around atezolizumab (anti-PD-L1) treatment. CDR3 sequence reads: CASSPDRAYVSGNTIYF. The CDR3 DNA reads as TGTGCCAGCTCACCGGACAGGGCTTACGTCTCTGGAAACACCATATATTTT.